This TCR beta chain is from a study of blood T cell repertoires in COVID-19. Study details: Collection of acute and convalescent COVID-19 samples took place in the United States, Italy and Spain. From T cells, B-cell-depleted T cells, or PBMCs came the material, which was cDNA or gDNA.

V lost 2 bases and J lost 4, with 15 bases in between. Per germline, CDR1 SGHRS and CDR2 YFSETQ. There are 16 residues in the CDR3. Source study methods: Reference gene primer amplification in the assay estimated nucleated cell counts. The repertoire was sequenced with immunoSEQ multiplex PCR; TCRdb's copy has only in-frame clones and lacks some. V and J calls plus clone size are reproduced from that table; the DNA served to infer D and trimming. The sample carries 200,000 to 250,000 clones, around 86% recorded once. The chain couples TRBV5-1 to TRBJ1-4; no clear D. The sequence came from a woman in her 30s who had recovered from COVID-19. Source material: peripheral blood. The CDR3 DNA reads TGCGCCAGCAGCTTATCCGCCCAATCAGATAATGAAAAACTGTTTTTT. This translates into CASSLSAQSDNEKLFF. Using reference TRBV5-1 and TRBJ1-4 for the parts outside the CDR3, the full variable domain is KAGVTQTPRYLIKTRGQQVTLSCSPISGHRSVSWYQQTPGQGLQFLFEYFSETQRNKGNFPGRFSGRQFSNSRSEMNVSTLELGDSALYLCASSLSAQSDNEKLFFGSGTQLSVL.